This entry concerns a single T cell receptor beta chain. No cognate antigen has been identified for it. No much larger clone exists at a distance of one base, and base qualities are not known. The receptor library was made with the immunoSEQ multiplex PCR assay. About 9.9 x 10^4 TCR templates per sample were assayed by the deep sequencing platform. Genomic DNA extracted from sorted T cells was used for TCRbeta CDR3 sequencing. The authors processed their data as follows. The R programming language was used for the clonal analysis of the TCRbeta CDR3 data. Comparing unstimulated samples against CFSE-low samples taken after the reaction was how alloreactive CD4+ and CD8+ clones were defined. Regulatory or non-regulatory origin was assigned to alloreactive CD4+ clones by matching of sequences to sorted unstimulated Treg and non-Treg repertoires. TCRdb carries this immuneACCESS record with in-frame sequences only. Its versions omit some clonotypes, under half of them owing to an unresolved V gene in the studies checked, with the rest unexplained. The V and J calls and clone size were taken over from that table, and D and trimming were inferred from the DNA. This sample lists tens of thousands of clones; about 89% were detected once. In total, the top ten clones hold about 27% of the sample.

Sorted unstimulated T cells and proliferating T cells recovered from mixed lymphocyte reactions were subjected to TCRbeta CDR3 sequencing. Fresh whole blood from approximately ten HLA-typed healthy donors was used to isolate PBMCs. This sample stems from a study of siplizumab effects on memory and regulatory T cells (dated by TCRdb to between 2018 and 2021). Regarding the research as a whole: The study examined how the anti-CD2 antibody siplizumab affects alloreactive T-cell subsets in allogeneic mixed lymphocyte reactions built from human PBMCs. General findings and caveats noted by the study authors: Unstimulated naive T cells appeared to be more diverse than memory T cells, and naive cells seemed to make a substantial contribution to the alloresponse. Of the alloreactive CD4+ clones that could be mapped, the Treg-derived share averaged about 67% with siplizumab compared with 25% to 30% in control reactions. No functional confirmation was obtained for the suppressive function of proliferating Tregs from siplizumab cultures. About 75-97% of proliferating CD4+ or CD8+ clones could not be given a naive or memory phenotype. Because sequences below about 10^-5 frequency were poorly captured, only a minor fraction of alloreactive clones could be mapped to unstimulated subsets. The cumulative frequency of alloreactive sequences traceable to unstimulated CD4+ memory T cells was significantly reduced by siplizumab.

V drops 5 bases and J drops 4 bases, leaving 15 bases in between. Reading from cysteine to phenylalanine, the CDR3 counts 15 amino acids. The sequence is cut down to CDR3 DNA, 45 bases in frame from base 1. CDR1 and CDR2 were assigned from the germline V gene as SGHVS and FNYEAQ. Sample: CD8+ T cells sorted from blood. This chain is built from TRBV7-6 and TRBJ2-1; matching of 5 bases hints at TRBD2 as the D gene. The TCR sequence derives from a human donor in good health. The nucleotides are TGTGCCAGCAGCCCTAGGAGCGGCCAATACAATGAGCAGTTCTTC. Translated, it gives CASSPRSGQYNEQFF.